The 11 T cell receptor beta chains below were found in one sample sequenced in a study of long-term antiretroviral therapy in people with HIV. With survey level as its setting, the immunoSEQ assay was v3.0. The repertoire was sequenced with immunoSEQ multiplex PCR; TCRdb's copy has only in-frame clones and lacks some. Here the sample spans about 29,000 clones, around 87% being singletons. This specimen consisted of unsorted PBMCs, obtained 0.5 years after starting antiretroviral therapy. Every receptor here comes from a woman between 18 and 29 years old with HIV.

The chain links TRBV5-6 to TRBJ2-7; TRBD1 matches at 9 bases. CDR1 is SGHDT, CDR2 YYEEEE, per germline. Trimming cost V 2 bases and J 2 bases; bases outside gene matches: 5. The length of the CDR3 is 15 residues. This chain's CDR3 is CASSLPGQGTYEQYF. In DNA form, the CDR3 reads TGTGCCAGCAGCTTACCGGGACAGGGTACCTACGAGCAGTACTTC.

The V and J genes are TRBV7-9 and TRBJ2-1; D is unclear. The V end lost 1 base, the J end lost 10 bases, and 8 bases lay between the germline ends. Germline V CDR1 and CDR2: SEHNR, FQNEAQ (reference sequence). The CDR3 has 12 residues. CDR3 protein: CASSLGSKEQFF. Here the CDR3 DNA reads TGTGCCAGCAGCTTAGGGTCCAAAGAGCAGTTCTTC.

This chain links TRBV6-1 with TRBJ2-7; perhaps TRBD1 as D (7 bases). Trimming removed 2 bases from V and 5 bases from J, with 16 bases in between. The CDR3 length is 15 residues. Per germline, CDR1 MNHNS and CDR2 SASEGT. The CDR3 here is CASSELTGSGDEQYF. In DNA form, the CDR3 reads TGTGCCAGCAGTGAACTGACAGGGTCGGGGGACGAGCAGTACTTC.

The rearrangement joins TRBV15 to TRBJ1-3; D is perhaps TRBD1 (5 bases). V was trimmed by 0 bases and J by 2 bases, leaving 8 bases between them. Germline V gives CDR1 LNHNV, CDR2 YYDKDF (reference sequence). CDR3 length: 15 residues. CDR3 in amino acids: CATSRDRTTGNTIYF. CDR3 coding DNA: TGTGCCACCAGCAGAGATCGGACAACTGGAAACACCATATATTTT.

CDR3 sequence (DNA): TGTGCCAGCAGTTTCTTGGCAGGGGCCGGGGAGACCCAGTACTTC. This translates into CASSFLAGAGETQYF. V is TRBV28 and J is TRBJ2-5, with D perhaps matching TRBD1 (6 bases). Germline V gene data show CDR1 as MDHEN and CDR2 as SYDVKM. V was pared by 3 bases and J by 5 bases, with 16 bases between. This CDR3 has 15 residues. The full variable domain, completed using reference TRBV28 and TRBJ2-5, is DVKVTQSSRYLVKRTGEKVFLECVQDMDHENMFWYRQDPGLGLRLIYFSYDVKMKEKGDIPEGYSVSREKKERFSLILESASTNQTSMYLCASSFLAGAGETQYFGPGTRLLVL.

As to this clone: At one end, the junction sequence differs from germline, possibly due to a read error. CDR3 DNA: TGTGCCAGCAGTCTCTCCGGGACTAGAATGAGTTCTTGGGATTTT. Protein product: CASSLSGTRMSSWDF. The V call is TRBV28, the J call TRBJ2-3, with TRBD2 identical over 8 bases. The CDR3 has 15 residues. The germline CDR1 and CDR2 sequences are MDHEN and SYDVKM.

V is TRBV28 and J is TRBJ2-7, with D maybe TRBD2 (5 bases). The length of the CDR3 is 15 residues. Looked up from germline, CDR1 is MDHEN and CDR2 is SYDVKM. V gave up 10 bases and J gave up 4 bases, with 23 bases separating them. This CDR3 is CATYKHGVSEYEQYF. The CDR3 DNA reads as TGTGCCACCTACAAACACGGGGTATCGGAGTACGAGCAGTACTTC.

The chain is built from TRBV5-6 and TRBJ2-7, with D perhaps matching TRBD2 (7 bases). The CDR3 contains 15 residues. Per germline, CDR1 SGHDT and CDR2 YYEEEE. The V and J ends lost 1 base and 7 bases respectively, with 18 bases between them. CDR3 loop: CASSLQGRGLGEQYF. The CDR3 DNA sequence: TGTGCCAGCAGCTTGCAGGGGAGGGGTTTGGGGGAGCAGTACTTC.

This chain joins TRBV9 and TRBJ2-1, with 16 nucleotides matching TRBD2. Germline V lookup: CDR1 SGDLS, CDR2 YYNGEE. V shed 1 base and J 8 bases; nucleotides not matched to a gene: 9. The length of the CDR3 is 18 residues. Here the CDR3 DNA reads TGTGCCAGCAGCGTATATGGGACTAGCGGGAGGGGTAGCGATGAGCAGTTCTTC. Translation gives CASSVYGTSGRGSDEQFF. Based on the CDR3 plus reference TRBV9 and TRBJ2-1, the full variable domain is DSGVTQTPKHLITATGQRVTLRCSPRSGDLSVYWYQQSLDQGLQFLIQYYNGEERAKGNILERFSAQQFPDLHSELNLSSLELGDSALYFCASSVYGTSGRGSDEQFFGPGTRLTVL.

This chain connects TRBV27 to TRBJ2-6; unclear D gene. Germline V gene data show CDR1 as MNHEY and CDR2 as SMNVEV (reference sequence). Trimming removed 5 bases at V and 1 base at J, with 12 bases between. The CDR3 has 16 residues. The CDR3 nucleotides read TGTGCCAGCAGTCGGGTTCTAGTTTCTGGGGCCAACGTCCTGACTTTC. Translated: CASSRVLVSGANVLTF.

The rearrangement links TRBV19 to TRBJ1-4; D unresolved. Trimming removed 1 base from V and 10 bases from J, with 10 bases in between. Looked up from germline, CDR1 is LNHDA and CDR2 is SQIVND (reference sequence). This CDR3 comprises 13 residues. The CDR3: CASSIGPSRKLFF. CDR3 sequence (DNA): TGTGCCAGTAGTATAGGACCCTCACGAAAACTGTTTTTT.